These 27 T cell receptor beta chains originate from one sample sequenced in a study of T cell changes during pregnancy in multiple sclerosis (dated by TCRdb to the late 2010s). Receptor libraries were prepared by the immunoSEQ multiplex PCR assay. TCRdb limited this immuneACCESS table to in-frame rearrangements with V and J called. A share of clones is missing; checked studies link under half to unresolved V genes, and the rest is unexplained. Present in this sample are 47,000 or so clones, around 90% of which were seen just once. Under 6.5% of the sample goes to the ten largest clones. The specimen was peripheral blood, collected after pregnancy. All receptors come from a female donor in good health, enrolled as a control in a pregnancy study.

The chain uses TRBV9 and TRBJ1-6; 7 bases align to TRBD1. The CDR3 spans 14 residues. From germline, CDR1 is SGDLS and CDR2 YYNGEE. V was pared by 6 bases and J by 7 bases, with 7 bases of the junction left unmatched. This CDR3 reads CASTSGTVNSPLHF. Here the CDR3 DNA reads TGTGCCAGCACCTCTGGGACAGTAAATTCACCCCTCCACTTT.

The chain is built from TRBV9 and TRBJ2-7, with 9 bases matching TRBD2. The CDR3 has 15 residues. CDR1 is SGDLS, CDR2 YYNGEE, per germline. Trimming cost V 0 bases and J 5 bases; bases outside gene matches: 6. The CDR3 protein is CASSVAGGRGNEQYF. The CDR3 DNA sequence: TGTGCCAGCAGCGTAGCTGGCGGGAGGGGGAACGAGCAGTACTTC.

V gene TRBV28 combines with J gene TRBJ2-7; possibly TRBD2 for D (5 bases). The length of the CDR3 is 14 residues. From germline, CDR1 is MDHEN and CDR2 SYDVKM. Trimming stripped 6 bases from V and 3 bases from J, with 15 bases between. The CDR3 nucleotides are TGTGCCAGCAGCCTGGACTGGGAAGGCTACGAGCAGTACTTC. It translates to CASSLDWEGYEQYF.

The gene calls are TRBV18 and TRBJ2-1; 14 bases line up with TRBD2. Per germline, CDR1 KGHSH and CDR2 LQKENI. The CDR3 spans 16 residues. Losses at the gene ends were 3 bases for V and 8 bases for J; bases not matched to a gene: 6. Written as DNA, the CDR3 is TGTGCCAGCTCACCTCAGGGACTAGCGGGAGAATATGAGCAGTTCTTC. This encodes CASSPQGLAGEYEQFF.

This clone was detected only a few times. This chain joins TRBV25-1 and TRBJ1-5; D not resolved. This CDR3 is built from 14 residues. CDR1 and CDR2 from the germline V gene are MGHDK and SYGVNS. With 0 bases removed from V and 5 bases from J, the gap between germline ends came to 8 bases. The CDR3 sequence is CASSEYGGHQPQHF. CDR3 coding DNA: TGTGCCAGCAGTGAATATGGCGGCCATCAGCCCCAGCATTTT.

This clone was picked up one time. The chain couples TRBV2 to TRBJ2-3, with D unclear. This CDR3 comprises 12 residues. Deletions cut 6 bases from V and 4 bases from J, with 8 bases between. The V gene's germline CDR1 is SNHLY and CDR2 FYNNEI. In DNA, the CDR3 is TGTGCCAGCAGACTCGATTCAGATACGCAGTATTTT. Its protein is CASRLDSDTQYF.

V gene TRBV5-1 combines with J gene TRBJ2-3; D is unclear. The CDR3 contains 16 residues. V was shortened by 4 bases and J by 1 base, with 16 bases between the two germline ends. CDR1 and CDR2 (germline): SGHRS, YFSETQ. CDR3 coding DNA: TGCGCCAGCAGCAAAACAAGCGTCCTTCGCACAGATACGCAGTATTTT. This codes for CASSKTSVLRTDTQYF.

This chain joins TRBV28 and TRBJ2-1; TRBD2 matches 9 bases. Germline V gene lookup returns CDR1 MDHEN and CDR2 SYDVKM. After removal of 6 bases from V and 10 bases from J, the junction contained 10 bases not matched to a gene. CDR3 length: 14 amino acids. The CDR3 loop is CASSGGRAAGEQFF. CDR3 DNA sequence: TGTGCCAGCAGCGGCGGGAGGGCCGCGGGGGAGCAGTTCTTC.

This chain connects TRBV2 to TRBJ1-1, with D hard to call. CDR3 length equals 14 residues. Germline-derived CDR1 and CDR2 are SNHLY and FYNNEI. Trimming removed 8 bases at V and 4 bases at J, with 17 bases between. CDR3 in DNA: TGTGCCAGCCGAAGTGGGCAGGAGGGCACTGAAGCTTTCTTT. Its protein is CASRSGQEGTEAFF. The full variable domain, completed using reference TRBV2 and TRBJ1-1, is EPEVTQTPSHQVTQMGQEVILRCVPISNHLYFYWYRQILGQKVEFLVSFYNNEISEKSEIFDDQFSVERPDGSNFTLKIRSTKLEDSAMYFCASRSGQEGTEAFFGQGTRLTVV.

CDR3 amino acids: CASRPGHPYEQYF. CDR3 nucleotide sequence: TGTGCCAGCAGACCTGGACACCCCTACGAGCAGTACTTC. The J gene is TRBJ2-7, the V gene TRBV6-5, with TRBD1 as a possible D gene (5 bases). CDR3 length: 13 amino acids. Trimming took off 6 bases at V and 2 bases at J, with 11 bases between the two ends. From germline, CDR1 is MNHEY and CDR2 SVGAGI.

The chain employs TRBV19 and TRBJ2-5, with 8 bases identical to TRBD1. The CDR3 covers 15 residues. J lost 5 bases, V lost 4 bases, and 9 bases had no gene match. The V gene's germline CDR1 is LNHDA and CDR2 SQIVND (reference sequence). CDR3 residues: CASSTSGGWGETQYF. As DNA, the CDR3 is TGTGCCAGTAGTACCTCAGGGGGCTGGGGGGAGACCCAGTACTTC. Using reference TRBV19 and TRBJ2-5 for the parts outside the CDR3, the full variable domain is DGGITQSPKYLFRKEGQNVTLSCEQNLNHDAMYWYRQDPGQGLRLIYYSQIVNDFQKGDIAEGYSVSREKKESFPLTVTSAQKNPTAFYLCASSTSGGWGETQYFGPGTRLLVL.

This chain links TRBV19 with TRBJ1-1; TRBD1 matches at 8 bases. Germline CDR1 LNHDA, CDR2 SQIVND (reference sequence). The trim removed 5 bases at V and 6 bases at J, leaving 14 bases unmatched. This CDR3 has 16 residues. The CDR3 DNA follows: TGTGCCAGTAGTCTCGTAGGACAGGGAAATTGGGCTGAAGCTTTCTTT. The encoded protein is CASSLVGQGNWAEAFF.

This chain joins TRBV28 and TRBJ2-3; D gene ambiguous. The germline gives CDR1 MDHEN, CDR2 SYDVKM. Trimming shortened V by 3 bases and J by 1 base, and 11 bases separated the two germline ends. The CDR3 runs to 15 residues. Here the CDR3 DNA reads TGTGCCAGCAGTTTTTTTTTCCTCGGCACAGATACGCAGTATTTT. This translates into CASSFFFLGTDTQYF. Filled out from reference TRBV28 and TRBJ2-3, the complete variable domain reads DVKVTQSSRYLVKRTGEKVFLECVQDMDHENMFWYRQDPGLGLRLIYFSYDVKMKEKGDIPEGYSVSREKKERFSLILESASTNQTSMYLCASSFFFLGTDTQYFGPGTRLTVL.

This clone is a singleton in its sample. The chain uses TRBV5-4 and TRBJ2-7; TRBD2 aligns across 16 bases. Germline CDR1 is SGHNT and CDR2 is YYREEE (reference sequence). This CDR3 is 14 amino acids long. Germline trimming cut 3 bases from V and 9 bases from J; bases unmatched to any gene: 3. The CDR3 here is CASSSGLAGGAQYF. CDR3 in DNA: TGTGCCAGCAGCTCGGGACTAGCGGGGGGGGCGCAGTACTTC. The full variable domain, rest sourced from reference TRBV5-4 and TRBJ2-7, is ETGVTQSPTHLIKTRGQQVTLRCSSQSGHNTVSWYQQALGQGPQFIFQYYREEENGRGNFPPRFSGLQFPNYSSELNVNALELDDSALYLCASSSGLAGGAQYFGPGTRLTVT.

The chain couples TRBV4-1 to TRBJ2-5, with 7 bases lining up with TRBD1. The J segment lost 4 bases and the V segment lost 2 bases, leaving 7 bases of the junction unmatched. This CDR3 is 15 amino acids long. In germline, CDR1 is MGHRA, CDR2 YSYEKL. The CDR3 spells CASSQPDRPRETQYF. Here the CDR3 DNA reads TGCGCCAGCAGCCAACCGGACAGGCCCCGAGAGACCCAGTACTTC.

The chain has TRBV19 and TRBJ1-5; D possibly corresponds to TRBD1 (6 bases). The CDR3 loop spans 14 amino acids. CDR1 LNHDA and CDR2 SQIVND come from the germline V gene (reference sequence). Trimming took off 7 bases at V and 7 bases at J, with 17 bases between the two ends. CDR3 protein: CASTGRGQLQPQHF. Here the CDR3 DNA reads TGTGCCAGTACGGGCAGGGGCCAACTACAGCCCCAGCATTTT.

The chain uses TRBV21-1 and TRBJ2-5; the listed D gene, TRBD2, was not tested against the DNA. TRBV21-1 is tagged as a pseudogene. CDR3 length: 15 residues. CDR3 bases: TGTGCCAGCAGCAAAGACCAAGGGGGGGAAGAGACCCAGTACTTC. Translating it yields CASSKDQGGEETQYF.

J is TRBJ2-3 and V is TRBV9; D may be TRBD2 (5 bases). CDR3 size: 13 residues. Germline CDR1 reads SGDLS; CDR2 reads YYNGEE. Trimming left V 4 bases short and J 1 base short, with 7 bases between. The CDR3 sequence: CASSNSGTDTQYF. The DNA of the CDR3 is TGTGCCAGCAGCAATAGCGGCACAGATACGCAGTATTTT.

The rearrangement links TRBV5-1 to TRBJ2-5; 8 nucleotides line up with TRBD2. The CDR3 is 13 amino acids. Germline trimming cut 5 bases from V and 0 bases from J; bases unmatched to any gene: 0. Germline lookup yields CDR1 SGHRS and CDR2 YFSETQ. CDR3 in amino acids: CASRGLDQETQYF. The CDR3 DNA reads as TGCGCCAGCAGGGGACTAGACCAAGAGACCCAGTACTTC.

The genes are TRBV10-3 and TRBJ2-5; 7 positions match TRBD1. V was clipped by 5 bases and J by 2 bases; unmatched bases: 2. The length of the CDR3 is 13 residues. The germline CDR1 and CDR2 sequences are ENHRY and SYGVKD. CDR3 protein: CAISPGQQETQYF. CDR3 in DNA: TGTGCCATCAGTCCGGGACAGCAAGAGACCCAGTACTTC.

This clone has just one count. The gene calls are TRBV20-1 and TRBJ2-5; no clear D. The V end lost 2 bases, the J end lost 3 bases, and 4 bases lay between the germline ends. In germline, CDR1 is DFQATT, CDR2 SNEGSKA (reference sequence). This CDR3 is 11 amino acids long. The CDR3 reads CSARQKETQYF. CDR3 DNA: TGCAGTGCTAGACAGAAAGAGACCCAGTACTTC.

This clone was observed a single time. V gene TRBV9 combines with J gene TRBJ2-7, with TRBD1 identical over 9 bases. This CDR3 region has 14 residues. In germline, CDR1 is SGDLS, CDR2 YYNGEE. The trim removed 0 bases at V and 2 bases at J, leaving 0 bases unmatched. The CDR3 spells CASSVGDRAYEQYF. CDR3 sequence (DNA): TGTGCCAGCAGCGTAGGGGACAGGGCCTACGAGCAGTACTTC. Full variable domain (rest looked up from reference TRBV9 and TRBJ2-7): DSGVTQTPKHLITATGQRVTLRCSPRSGDLSVYWYQQSLDQGLQFLIQYYNGEERAKGNILERFSAQQFPDLHSELNLSSLELGDSALYFCASSVGDRAYEQYFGPGTRLTVT.

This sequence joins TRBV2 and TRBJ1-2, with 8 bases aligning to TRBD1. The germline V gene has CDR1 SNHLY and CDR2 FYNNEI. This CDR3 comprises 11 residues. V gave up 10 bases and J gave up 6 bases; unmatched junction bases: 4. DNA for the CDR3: TGTGCCAACGGGACAGGAAATGGCTACACCTTC. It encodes CANGTGNGYTF.

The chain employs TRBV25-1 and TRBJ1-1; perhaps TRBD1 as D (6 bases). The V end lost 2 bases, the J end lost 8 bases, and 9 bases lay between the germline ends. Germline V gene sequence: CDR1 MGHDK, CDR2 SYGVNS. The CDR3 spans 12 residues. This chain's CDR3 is CASSEGQREAFF. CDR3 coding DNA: TGTGCCAGCAGTGAAGGACAGAGGGAAGCTTTCTTT.

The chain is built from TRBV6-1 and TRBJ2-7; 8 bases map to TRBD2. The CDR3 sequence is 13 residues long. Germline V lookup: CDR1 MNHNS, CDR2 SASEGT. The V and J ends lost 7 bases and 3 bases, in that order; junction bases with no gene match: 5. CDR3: CASTGGGNYEQYF. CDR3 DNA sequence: TGTGCCAGCACGGGGGGGGGTAACTACGAGCAGTACTTC.

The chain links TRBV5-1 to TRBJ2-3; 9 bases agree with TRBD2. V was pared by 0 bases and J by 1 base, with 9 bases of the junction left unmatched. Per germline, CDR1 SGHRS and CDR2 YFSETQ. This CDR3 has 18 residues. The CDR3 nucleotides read TGCGCCAGCAGCTTGGCTAGCGGGAAAGGTGTAGGCACAGATACGCAGTATTTT. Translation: CASSLASGKGVGTDTQYF.

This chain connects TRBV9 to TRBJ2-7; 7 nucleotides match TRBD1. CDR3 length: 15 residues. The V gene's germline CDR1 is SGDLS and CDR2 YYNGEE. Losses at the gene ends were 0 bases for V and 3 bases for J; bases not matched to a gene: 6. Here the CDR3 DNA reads TGTGCCAGCAGCGTAGGGGTAGGGGGCCGCTACGAGCAGTACTTC. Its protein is CASSVGVGGRYEQYF.